One and the same sample provided the 21 T cell receptor beta chains below, sequenced in a study of cytomegalovirus exposure and HLA in healthy donors. Primers for the PCR totalled 60 Vbeta and 13 Jbeta. The data were produced by immunoSEQ multiplex PCR, yet TCRdb's version contains in-frame clones alone and is incomplete. The sample lists some 180,000 clones; 9.5% were seen once. Sequencing used PBMCs. The origin of the receptors is a woman in her twenties or thirties in good health and CMV-seropositive.

CDR3 region: CASSPGETQYF. The CDR3 DNA reads TGTGCCAGCAGCCCAGGAGAGACCCAGTACTTC. The chain has TRBV7-9 and TRBJ2-5; D gene uncertain. Germline V gene lookup returns CDR1 SEHNR and CDR2 FQNEAQ (reference sequence). V lost 5 bases to trimming and J lost 4 bases, with 5 bases between them. This CDR3 is built from 11 residues.

The chain uses TRBV5-1 and TRBJ2-3; a possible D gene is TRBD1 (6 bases). Germline CDR1 SGHRS, CDR2 YFSETQ. Trimming took off 4 bases at V and 4 bases at J, with 19 bases between the two ends. The CDR3 sequence is 16 residues long. In DNA, the CDR3 is TGCGCCAGCAGCCGCCGGGCAGGGGATAGGTCAGATACGCAGTATTTT. Its translation: CASSRRAGDRSDTQYF.

The chain recombines TRBV6-6 with TRBJ2-2; D ambiguous. The germline gives CDR1 MNHNY, CDR2 SVGAGI (reference sequence). Trimming took off 7 bases at V and 3 bases at J, with 6 bases between the two ends. This CDR3 is 12 amino acids long. CDR3 region: CASTTDTGELFF. The CDR3 DNA sequence: TGTGCCAGCACCACGGACACCGGGGAGCTGTTTTTT.

The chain's CDR3 is CASNRRGQSTDTQYF. For the CDR3, the DNA is TGTGCCAGTAACCGGAGGGGGCAGAGCACAGATACGCAGTATTTT. V gene TRBV19 combines with J gene TRBJ2-3, with D perhaps matching TRBD1 (7 bases). Trimming cost V 7 bases and J 0 bases, with 14 bases left between them. Germline CDR1 is LNHDA and CDR2 is SQIVND (reference sequence). The CDR3 covers 15 residues.

The V call is TRBV5-1, the J call TRBJ2-1, with 12 bases fitting TRBD2. The CDR3 spans 20 residues. V lost 3 bases, J lost 6 bases, and 19 bases stayed unmatched. Germline V gene sequence: CDR1 SGHRS, CDR2 YFSETQ. DNA for the CDR3: TGCGCCAGCAGCTCCCCTTCTAGCGGGAGGGCGAATTATTTACGCAATGAGCAGTTCTTC. As protein: CASSSPSSGRANYLRNEQFF.

The chain joins TRBV5-1 to TRBJ2-2, with a weak D call TRBD2 (5 bases). The CDR3 is 16 residues long. V lost 0 bases and J 4 bases, leaving 13 bases between the germline ends. Germline V gene sequence: CDR1 SGHRS, CDR2 YFSETQ. CDR3 residues: CASSLESELATGELFF. DNA of the CDR3: TGCGCCAGCAGCTTGGAGTCGGAGCTAGCCACCGGGGAGCTGTTTTTT.

On this clone: The sample carries other DNA sequences with the same CDR3. The chain has TRBV27 and TRBJ1-2; weak D call: TRBD1 (5 bases). The CDR3 totals 13 residues. Trimming left V 2 bases short and J 4 bases short, with 8 bases between. Germline CDR1 reads MNHEY; CDR2 reads SMNVEV (reference sequence). The CDR3 nucleotides read TGTGCCAGCAGTTTAGGGGGAGGCTATGGCTACACCTTC. Translated, it gives CASSLGGGYGYTF.

V gene TRBV19 combines with J gene TRBJ2-6; D gene ambiguous. The CDR3 length is 18 residues. V lost 4 bases and J 0 bases, leaving 16 bases between the germline ends. Germline V gene sequence: CDR1 LNHDA, CDR2 SQIVND (reference sequence). CDR3 sequence: CASSTVGVTISGANVLTF. For the CDR3, the DNA is TGTGCCAGTAGTACCGTAGGAGTCACTATCTCTGGGGCCAACGTCCTGACTTTC.

This clone was seen more than once but under ten times. The chain has TRBV5-1 and TRBJ1-5; D is unresolved. Per the germline V gene, CDR1 is SGHRS and CDR2 is YFSETQ. There are 13 residues in the CDR3. V was pared by 3 bases and J by 3 bases, with 7 bases between. The CDR3 reads CASSYGPNQPQHF. CDR3 DNA: TGCGCCAGCAGCTATGGGCCCAATCAGCCCCAGCATTTT. Supplemented by reference TRBV5-1 and TRBJ1-5, the full variable domain reads KAGVTQTPRYLIKTRGQQVTLSCSPISGHRSVSWYQQTPGQGLQFLFEYFSETQRNKGNFPGRFSGRQFSNSRSEMNVSTLELGDSALYLCASSYGPNQPQHFGDGTRLSIL.

The sample holds a few counts of this clone. The chain is built from TRBV19 and TRBJ1-2; possibly TRBD1 for D (5 bases). The V gene lost 3 bases and the J gene lost 3 bases, with 8 bases spanning the gap. This CDR3 spans 13 amino acids. Germline V gene lookup returns CDR1 LNHDA and CDR2 SQIVND (reference sequence). The CDR3 protein is CASSIRGDYGYTF. The DNA of the CDR3 is TGTGCCAGTAGTATCCGGGGGGACTATGGCTACACCTTC.

This clone was detected a few times. This chain uses TRBV9 with TRBJ2-1; 11 nucleotides align to TRBD2. Germline V CDR1 and CDR2: SGDLS, YYNGEE. The CDR3 consists of 15 residues. Trimming at V came to 2 bases and at J to 10 bases, leaving 8 bases not matched to a gene. CDR3 nucleotide sequence: TGTGCCAGCAGCGTTCGCCTAGCGGGAGGAGGAGAGCAGTTCTTC. This gives the protein CASSVRLAGGGEQFF.

This chain joins TRBV2 and TRBJ2-7, with no clear D. The V gene's germline CDR1 is SNHLY and CDR2 FYNNEI. V was trimmed by 5 bases and J by 5 bases, leaving 10 bases between them. The CDR3 sequence is 12 residues long. The CDR3 protein is CASSPRSNEQYF. Here the CDR3 DNA reads TGTGCCAGCAGTCCCAGATCCAACGAGCAGTACTTC.

This clone was detected a few times. V and J are TRBV19 and TRBJ1-4; 8 bases are shared with TRBD1. V lost 7 bases, J lost 5 bases, and 15 bases stayed unmatched. Germline CDR1 is LNHDA and CDR2 is SQIVND (reference sequence). The CDR3 runs 17 residues. CDR3 loop: CASTPIILTGVNEKLFF. CDR3 DNA: TGTGCCAGTACCCCGATCATACTGACAGGGGTAAATGAAAAACTGTTTTTT. Full variable domain (outside the CDR3, taken from reference TRBV19 and TRBJ1-4): DGGITQSPKYLFRKEGQNVTLSCEQNLNHDAMYWYRQDPGQGLRLIYYSQIVNDFQKGDIAEGYSVSREKKESFPLTVTSAQKNPTAFYLCASTPIILTGVNEKLFFGSGTQLSVL.

There are a few counts of this clone. This chain connects TRBV5-1 to TRBJ2-7; possible D gene TRBD1, 6 bases. The CDR3 has 14 amino acids. Looked up from germline, CDR1 is SGHRS and CDR2 is YFSETQ. The germline V and J ends were trimmed by 0 bases and 4 bases, with 11 bases remaining between them. CDR3 bases: TGCGCCAGCAGCTTGGAGCAGGGGAATTACGAGCAGTACTTC. This translates into CASSLEQGNYEQYF.

V is TRBV18 and J is TRBJ2-5; D ambiguous. Germline CDR1 KGHSH, CDR2 LQKENI. The CDR3 consists of 13 residues. V lost 3 bases and J lost 2, with 7 bases in between. CDR3 loop: CASSPGRQETQYF. CDR3 coding DNA: TGTGCCAGCTCACCGGGCCGACAAGAGACCCAGTACTTC.

This chain connects TRBV7-9 to TRBJ1-4; 12 bases are shared with TRBD1. V was clipped by 5 bases and J by 11 bases; unmatched bases: 9. The CDR3 has 15 amino acids. Germline V lookup: CDR1 SEHNR, CDR2 FQNEAQ (reference sequence). The CDR3 DNA reads as TGTGCCAGCAGCCCAACCGGGACAGGGGGCAGGAAACTGTTTTTT. Translating gives CASSPTGTGGRKLFF.

This clone was seen a handful of times. The chain recombines TRBV4-1 with TRBJ2-7; D may be TRBD2 (5 bases). The length of the CDR3 is 16 residues. CDR1 is MGHRA and CDR2 is YSYEKL in the germline V gene. With 2 bases removed from V and 2 bases from J, the gap between germline ends came to 16 bases. The CDR3 loop is CASSQRPGFDAYEQYF. CDR3 in DNA: TGCGCCAGCAGCCAACGCCCGGGATTCGATGCCTACGAGCAGTACTTC.

The rearrangement links TRBV5-1 to TRBJ1-3, with no clear D. V was shortened by 5 bases and J by 4 bases, with 7 bases between the two germline ends. Germline V gene lookup returns CDR1 SGHRS and CDR2 YFSETQ. This CDR3 has 12 residues. The CDR3 region has the DNA TGCGCCAGCAGTTTAGAAGGAAACACCATATATTTT. Its translation is CASSLEGNTIYF.

The chain carries TRBV30 and TRBJ2-1; D unclear. The CDR3 loop spans 14 amino acids. Looked up from germline, CDR1 is GTSNPN and CDR2 is SVGIG (reference sequence). The V gene lost 0 bases and the J gene lost 9 bases, with 15 bases spanning the gap. Written as DNA, the CDR3 is TGTGCCTGGAGTGTAGCGCTGCTATTCAGTGAGCAGTTCTTC. Protein product: CAWSVALLFSEQFF.

The rearrangement joins TRBV7-9 to TRBJ2-1; TRBD2 matches 10 bases. CDR3 size: 18 residues. The ends lost 2 bases at V and 1 base at J; junction bases unmatched: 8. Germline CDR1 and CDR2: SEHNR and FQNEAQ (reference sequence). CDR3 sequence reads: CASSLSRTSGISYNEQFF. For the CDR3, the DNA is TGTGCCAGCAGCTTATCCCGAACTAGCGGGATTTCCTACAATGAGCAGTTCTTC.

This clone was seen more than once but under ten times. The rearrangement joins TRBV6-6 to TRBJ2-7, with 9 bases aligning to TRBD1. V shed 4 bases and J 5 bases; nucleotides not matched to a gene: 9. The CDR3 runs to 15 residues. From germline, CDR1 is MNHNY and CDR2 SVGAGI (reference sequence). The CDR3 loop reads CASSSLGTGPHEQYF. CDR3 sequence (DNA): TGTGCCAGCAGTTCTCTCGGGACAGGGCCCCACGAGCAGTACTTC.